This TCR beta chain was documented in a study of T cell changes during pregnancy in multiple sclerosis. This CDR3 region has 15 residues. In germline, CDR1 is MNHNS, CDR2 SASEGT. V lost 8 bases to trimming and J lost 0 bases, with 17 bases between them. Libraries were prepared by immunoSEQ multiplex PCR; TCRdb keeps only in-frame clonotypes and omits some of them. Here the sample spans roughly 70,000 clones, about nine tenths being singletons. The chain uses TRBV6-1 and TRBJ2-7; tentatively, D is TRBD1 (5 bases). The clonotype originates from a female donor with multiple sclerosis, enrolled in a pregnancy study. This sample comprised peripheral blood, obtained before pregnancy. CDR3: CASSQDPTISYEQYF. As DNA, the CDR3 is TGTGCCAGCTCACAGGACCCTACGATCTCCTACGAGCAGTACTTC.